The clone carrying this TCR beta chain was detected a few times. Germline V gene lookup returns CDR1 MGHRA and CDR2 YSYEKL. V lost 2 bases to trimming and J lost 8 bases, with 21 bases between them. This CDR3 contains 16 residues. This sample's TCRbeta library carried unique molecular identifier barcodes. TCRdb re-called the PCR reads through MiXCR, storing one row per CDR3 protein. The sample has about 540,000 distinct CDR3 sequences; 15% to 20% are singletons. This sample stems from a study of T-cell reconstitution after alpha-beta-depleted transplantation in children. The chain has TRBV4-1 and TRBJ1-2; D unclear. The sequence was obtained from a human donor who donated a stem cell graft to a child with acute lymphoblastic leukemia. Sequencing was performed on PBMCs from the stem cell graft donor, taken from the stem cell graft. The CDR3 protein is CASSQRFDFRGWGYTF. The CDR3 DNA reads as TGCGCCAGCAGCCAAAGGTTCGACTTCCGAGGATGGGGCTACACCTTC.